This TCR beta chain was observed in a study of T cell responses to AZD1222 COVID-19 vaccine. The study, taken as a whole, reports: Clonal diversity was possibly underestimated, and the donors were mostly white British, with more females.

TCRdb's copy holds only in-frame clones and misses some; the assay was immunoSEQ multiplex PCR. The table shows about 160,000 clones, with 91% occurring only once. The sample holds a few counts of this clone. Its antigen is as yet unknown. There are 13 residues in the CDR3. Looked up from germline, CDR1 is SGHDT and CDR2 is YYEEEE. The V end was cut by 5 bases, the J end by 1 base, with 9 bases between. The receptor comes from an adult in good health. The V gene is TRBV5-6, the J gene TRBJ1-2, with no clear D. Material: peripheral blood, obtained on day 0 of AZD1222 vaccination. The CDR3 DNA sequence: TGTGCCAGCAGGCGGGCGCTTAACTATGGCTACACCTTC. Protein sequence: CASRRALNYGYTF. Variable domain in full (rest from reference TRBV5-6 and TRBJ1-2): DAGVTQSPTHLIKTRGQQVTLRCSPKSGHDTVSWYQQALGQGPQFIFQYYEEEERQRGNFPDRFSGHQFPNYSSELNVNALLLGDSALYLCASRRALNYGYTFGSGTRLTVV.